Sequencing of this T cell receptor beta chain was carried out in a study of blood T cell repertoires in COVID-19. On the study more broadly: Material from acute and convalescent COVID-19 was sourced from the United States, Italy and Spain. Sample material is recorded as cDNA or gDNA derived from T cells, B-cell-depleted T cells, or PBMCs.

The length of the CDR3 is 12 residues. Germline V CDR1 and CDR2: DFQATT, SNEGSKA (reference sequence). V shed 3 bases and J shed 8 bases, with 11 bases lying between them. Profiled with immunoSEQ multiplex PCR; TCRdb holds only in-frame clones, not every one. Among roughly 150,000 clones listed, roughly 84% were seen once. The chain joins TRBV20-1 to TRBJ1-3; weak D call: TRBD1 (5 bases). Input material: peripheral blood. The receptor comes from a woman aged 45-59 years in a cohort sampled during active or convalescent COVID-19. Here the CDR3 DNA reads TGCAGTGCTAGTTGGGGGGGTGACACCATATATTTT. It yields the protein CSASWGGDTIYF.